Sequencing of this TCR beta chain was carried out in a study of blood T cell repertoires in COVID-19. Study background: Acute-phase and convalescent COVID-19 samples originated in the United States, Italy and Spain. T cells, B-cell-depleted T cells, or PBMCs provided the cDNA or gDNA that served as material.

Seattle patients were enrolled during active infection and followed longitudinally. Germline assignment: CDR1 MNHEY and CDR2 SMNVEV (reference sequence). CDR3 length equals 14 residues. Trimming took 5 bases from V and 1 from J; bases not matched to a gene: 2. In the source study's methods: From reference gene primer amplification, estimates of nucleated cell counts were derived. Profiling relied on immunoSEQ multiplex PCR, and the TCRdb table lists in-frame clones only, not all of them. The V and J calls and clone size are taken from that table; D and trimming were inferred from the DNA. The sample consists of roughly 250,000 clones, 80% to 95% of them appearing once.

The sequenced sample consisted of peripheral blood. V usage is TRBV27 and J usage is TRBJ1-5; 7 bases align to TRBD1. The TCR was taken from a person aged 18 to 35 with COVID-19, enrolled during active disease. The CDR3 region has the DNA TGTGCCAGCAGTCTGGGACAGAGCAATCAGCCCCAGCATTTT. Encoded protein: CASSLGQSNQPQHF.